Following are 22 T cell receptor beta chains from one sample sequenced in a study of T cells in Graves' hyperthyroidism and ophthalmopathy. Researchers amplified the TCR beta CDR3 regions from RNA transcripts. The primer set for the first-round RT-PCR of the TCR CDR3 was HTBI. TCRdb independently ran MiXCR on the multiplex PCR reads; one entry per CDR3 protein. The repertoire holds about 530,000 distinct CDR3 sequences, with roughly 18% as singletons. The source material was blood. Receptors were obtained from a woman aged 18-29 years with Graves' ophthalmopathy.

The chain has TRBV11-2 and TRBJ1-6, with D tentatively TRBD1 (5 bases). CDR3 length equals 17 residues. The V and J ends lost 2 bases and 7 bases respectively, with 18 bases between them. Germline CDR1 and CDR2: SGHAT and FQNNGV. DNA of the CDR3: TGTGCCAGCAGCTTAATCTCGATCCGGGACGGGAATTCACCCCTCCACTTT. Encoded protein: CASSLISIRDGNSPLHF.

This clonotype was detected once. This chain uses TRBV20-1 with TRBJ2-1; perhaps TRBD2 as D (6 bases). The CDR3 runs 15 residues. The V end lost 0 bases, the J end lost 6 bases, and 15 bases lay between the germline ends. Germline V gene data show CDR1 as DFQATT and CDR2 as SNEGSKA (reference sequence). The CDR3 protein is CSARDVWLASNEQFF. CDR3 in DNA: TGCAGTGCTAGAGATGTCTGGCTAGCGTCCAATGAGCAGTTCTTC.

This clonotype has only a few counts. The chain links TRBV7-2 to TRBJ2-2, with D possibly TRBD2 on 6 matching bases. Germline V gives CDR1 SGHTA, CDR2 FQGNSA. Trimming left V 1 base short and J 4 bases short, with 10 bases between. This CDR3 region has 15 residues. This CDR3 is CASSLVGSVTGELFF. The CDR3 DNA reads TGTGCCAGCAGCTTAGTCGGGAGTGTCACCGGGGAGCTGTTTTTT. The whole variable domain, filled in from reference TRBV7-2 and TRBJ2-2, reads GAGVSQSPSNKVTEKGKDVELRCDPISGHTALYWYRQSLGQGLEFLIYFQGNSAPDKSGLPSDRFSAERTGGSVSTLTIQRTQQEDSAVYLCASSLVGSVTGELFFGEGSRLTVL.

This clonotype was seen repeatedly, ten times or more. The chain employs TRBV4-2 and TRBJ2-3, with 11 bases fitting TRBD2. This CDR3 contains 16 residues. Unmatched junction bases numbered 0, after V lost 0 bases and J lost 1 base. The V gene's germline CDR1 is LGHNA and CDR2 YNFKEQ. The CDR3 loop reads CASSQELAGGTDTQYF. The CDR3 region has the DNA TGTGCCAGCAGCCAAGAACTAGCGGGGGGCACAGATACGCAGTATTTT.

The rearrangement joins TRBV3-1 to TRBJ2-1; D remains ambiguous. There are 14 residues in the CDR3. Trimming removed 3 bases from V and 4 bases from J, with 10 bases in between. Germline CDR1 LGHDT, CDR2 YNNKEL (reference sequence). The CDR3 coding sequence is TGTGCCAGCAGCCAGGTTCCTGGGTACAATGAGCAGTTCTTC. Translated: CASSQVPGYNEQFF.

This clonotype has a count of ten or more. This chain connects TRBV5-8 to TRBJ1-4; D is undetermined. Trimming stripped 4 bases from V and 1 base from J, with 8 bases between. From germline, CDR1 is SGHTS and CDR2 YDEGEE. The CDR3 is made up of 14 amino acids. The CDR3 spells CASSPGLTNEKLFF. CDR3 nucleotides: TGTGCCAGCAGCCCGGGATTAACTAATGAAAAACTGTTTTTT.

A few counts support this clonotype. CDR3 coding DNA: TGTGCCAGCATTCTGGGTATTGGGTACGAGCAGTACTTC. It specifies CASILGIGYEQYF. The chain is built from TRBV7-2 and TRBJ2-7; no clear D gene. The CDR3 spans 13 residues. Germline CDR1 SGHTA, CDR2 FQGNSA. V dropped 7 bases and J dropped 4 bases, with 14 bases sitting between them.

The table lists this clonotype with many counts. V and J are TRBV30 and TRBJ1-4; D call uncertain. V lost 1 base and J lost 7, with 10 bases in between. Germline V gene lookup returns CDR1 GTSNPN and CDR2 SVGIG (reference sequence). The CDR3 contains 13 residues. For the CDR3, the DNA is TGTGCCTGGAGTGGTAGACGGAGTGAAAAACTGTTTTTT. Translation gives CAWSGRRSEKLFF.

This clonotype was observed at least ten times. V and J are TRBV4-1 and TRBJ1-1; D is undetermined. The germline V gene encodes CDR1 MGHRA and CDR2 YSYEKL. This CDR3 is 14 amino acids long. V lost 3 bases and J 4 bases, leaving 12 bases between the germline ends. CDR3 sequence: CASSQILFVTEAFF. The CDR3 DNA follows: TGCGCCAGCAGCCAGATTCTGTTCGTCACTGAAGCTTTCTTT.

This clonotype was observed many times. The chain carries TRBV28 and TRBJ2-4; D is tentatively TRBD1 or TRBD2 (5 bases each). CDR1 MDHEN and CDR2 SYDVKM come from the germline V gene. This CDR3 has 16 residues. The V end was cut by 10 bases, the J end by 1 base, with 20 bases between. The CDR3 reads CATASSGPRAKNIQYF. CDR3 coding DNA: TGTGCCACCGCATCGTCGGGACCGCGGGCCAAAAACATTCAGTACTTC.

The chain couples TRBV3-1 to TRBJ2-1, with TRBD2 matching 11 bases. The CDR3 is 15 amino acids. V lost 8 bases, J lost 4 bases, and 7 bases stayed unmatched. Germline CDR1 is LGHDT and CDR2 is YNNKEL (reference sequence). DNA for the CDR3: TGTGCCAGCGGCGTGGGACTAGCGGATTACAATGAGCAGTTCTTC. This gives the protein CASGVGLADYNEQFF.

This clonotype was seen at least ten times. V is TRBV18 and J is TRBJ1-2, with 9 bases lining up with TRBD1. Trimming cost V 8 bases and J 6 bases; bases outside gene matches: 13. The germline CDR1 and CDR2 sequences are KGHSH and LQKENI. The CDR3 length is 15 residues. The CDR3: CASSPGTGGGDGYTF. Here the CDR3 DNA reads TGTGCCAGCAGTCCCGGCACAGGGGGCGGAGATGGCTACACCTTC.

V and J are TRBV7-9 and TRBJ1-1; D is unresolved. This CDR3 is built from 14 residues. Germline CDR1 and CDR2: SEHNR and FQNEAQ (reference sequence). V lost 1 base, J lost 4 bases, and 10 bases lay in between. CDR3 region: CASSLVRWGTEAFF. The CDR3 DNA is TGTGCCAGCAGCTTAGTTAGGTGGGGCACTGAAGCTTTCTTT.

This clonotype was recorded many times. The rearrangement uses TRBV28 and TRBJ2-7; TRBD1 matches at 7 bases. This CDR3 contains 16 residues. Per the germline V gene, CDR1 is MDHEN and CDR2 is SYDVKM. With 4 bases clipped from V and 0 bases from J, the junction kept 9 bases outside the gene matches. The chain's CDR3 is CASSSPDRASSYEQYF. The CDR3, as DNA: TGTGCCAGCAGTTCCCCAGACAGGGCGAGCTCCTACGAGCAGTACTTC.

This clonotype was picked up a small number of times. The J gene is TRBJ2-7, the V gene TRBV7-3, with 8 bases fitting TRBD2. Losses at the gene ends were 6 bases for V and 0 bases for J; bases not matched to a gene: 10. The CDR3 covers 16 residues. From germline, CDR1 is SGHTA and CDR2 FQGTGA. CDR3 sequence: CASRVTSGTSSYEQYF. As DNA, the CDR3 is TGTGCCAGCAGGGTTACTAGCGGAACGAGCTCCTACGAGCAGTACTTC.

The chain combines TRBV19 with TRBJ1-4; 8 bases are shared with TRBD1. This CDR3 is built from 15 residues. The junction had 12 bases not matched to a gene; V was cut back by 7 bases and J by 8 bases. From germline, CDR1 is LNHDA and CDR2 SQIVND (reference sequence). The CDR3: CASTGQGLRGEKLFF. The CDR3 bases are TGTGCCAGTACCGGACAGGGATTGAGAGGGGAAAAACTGTTTTTT. The whole variable domain, remainder taken from reference TRBV19 and TRBJ1-4, is DGGITQSPKYLFRKEGQNVTLSCEQNLNHDAMYWYRQDPGQGLRLIYYSQIVNDFQKGDIAEGYSVSREKKESFPLTVTSAQKNPTAFYLCASTGQGLRGEKLFFGSGTQLSVL.

This clonotype has more than one count but fewer than ten. The chain is built from TRBV20-1 and TRBJ2-1; 10 nucleotides match TRBD2. V was pared by 4 bases and J by 4 bases, with 7 bases of the junction left unmatched. The CDR3 runs to 15 residues. CDR1 and CDR2 (germline): DFQATT, SNEGSKA (reference sequence). This CDR3 is CSATKRGGKYNEQFF. CDR3 coding DNA: TGCAGTGCTACCAAGCGGGGGGGGAAATACAATGAGCAGTTCTTC.

This rearrangement joins TRBV19 to TRBJ1-2, with 7 bases aligning to TRBD1. CDR3 length equals 15 residues. The germline V gene has CDR1 LNHDA and CDR2 SQIVND (reference sequence). The V segment lost 3 bases and the J segment 2 bases; nucleotides outside the gene matches: 6. This CDR3 is CASSMDRRDNYGYTF. For the CDR3, the DNA is TGTGCCAGTAGTATGGACAGGAGGGACAACTATGGCTACACCTTC.

This sequence joins TRBV7-3 and TRBJ2-6, with D hard to call. Trimming removed 0 bases at V and 0 bases at J, with 9 bases between. Germline assignment: CDR1 SGHTA and CDR2 FQGTGA. This CDR3 contains 17 residues. The CDR3 loop is CASSLTGYRSGANVLTF. CDR3 nucleotides: TGTGCCAGCAGCTTAACCGGGTATCGCTCTGGGGCCAACGTCCTGACTTTC.

The chain combines TRBV24-1 with TRBJ1-1; D possibly corresponds to TRBD1 (5 bases). Trimming removed 4 bases from V and 2 bases from J, with 16 bases in between. The CDR3 is 16 amino acids. Germline values: CDR1 KGHDR, CDR2 SFDVKD. In DNA, the CDR3 is TGTGCCACCAGTGACCCCTTTCAGACAGTCAACACTGAAGCTTTCTTT. Its translation is CATSDPFQTVNTEAFF.

This clonotype was detected only a few times. V usage is TRBV27 and J usage is TRBJ1-5, with 11 bases lining up with TRBD1. The trim removed 5 bases at V and 4 bases at J, leaving 13 bases unmatched. CDR3 length equals 18 residues. Germline loops: CDR1 MNHEY, CDR2 SMNVEV (reference sequence). The CDR3 nucleotides read TGTGCCAGCAGTCCTAGGGGGACAGGGGGACTATTAAATCAGCCCCAGCATTTT. Translation: CASSPRGTGGLLNQPQHF.

V usage is TRBV5-1 and J usage is TRBJ1-3; a possible D gene is TRBD1 (6 bases). Germline CDR1 SGHRS, CDR2 YFSETQ. CDR3 size: 13 residues. V was trimmed by 4 bases and J by 10 bases, leaving 15 bases between them. The CDR3 region is CASSEDPGATIYF. CDR3 DNA sequence: TGCGCCAGCAGCGAAGATCCAGGGGCGACCATATATTTT.